The 23 T cell receptor beta chains given below trace back to one sample, sequenced in a study of blood T cells in healthy people across ages. Primed by a sample-barcoded 5' primer and a J-beta primer mix, a second PCR proceeded for roughly 6 to 12 cycles. TCRdb re-derived calls from the 5' RACE reads in MiXCR, one entry per CDR3 protein. The sample contains hundreds of thousands of distinct CDR3 sequences, around a fifth of which appear only once. Material for sequencing was blood. Receptors originate from a man aged 65 to 79 in good health.

This chain uses TRBV18 with TRBJ2-6; tentative D call: TRBD2 (5 bases). The CDR3 spans 15 residues. From germline, CDR1 is KGHSH and CDR2 LQKENI. V was pared by 2 bases and J by 0 bases, with 5 bases between. The CDR3 protein is CASSPAGSGANVLTF. CDR3 coding DNA: TGTGCCAGCTCACCAGCGGGCTCTGGGGCCAACGTCCTGACTTTC.

CDR3 DNA: TGCAGTGCTAGAGATCGGGAGGGGCACCCGGGAGAGCAGTTCTTC. It translates to CSARDREGHPGEQFF. V and J are TRBV20-1 and TRBJ2-5, with 8 bases fitting TRBD2. The J call is uncertain, as TRBJ2-1 better fits the DNA end. The germline V gene has CDR1 DFQATT and CDR2 SNEGSKA (reference sequence). CDR3 length equals 15 residues.

The chain has TRBV20-1 and TRBJ2-5, with TRBD2 identical over 11 bases. The DNA end lines up better with TRBJ2-7; the J call may be wrong. Germline-derived CDR1 and CDR2 are DFQATT and SNEGSKA (reference sequence). The CDR3 has 13 amino acids. CDR3 coding DNA: TGCAGTGCAACTAGCGGGAGTCCCTACGAGCAGTACTTC. This encodes CSATSGSPYEQYF.

This clonotype was observed a handful of times. The chain combines TRBV2 with TRBJ2-1, with TRBD2 matching 7 bases. The DNA end lines up better with TRBJ2-5; the J call may be wrong. Germline CDR1 reads SNHLY; CDR2 reads FYNNEI. The CDR3 has 11 residues. CDR3 protein: CASRGGSSQYF. The CDR3 bases are TGTGCCAGCAGGGGCGGGAGTTCCCAGTACTTC.

J is TRBJ1-4 and V is TRBV20-1; D is uncertain. Trimming cost V 3 bases and J 4 bases, with 21 bases left between them. The CDR3 covers 17 residues. From germline, CDR1 is DFQATT and CDR2 SNEGSKA (reference sequence). CDR3 loop: CSASAPPLDPGNEKLFF. In nucleotides, the CDR3 is TGCAGTGCTAGTGCCCCCCCACTAGATCCGGGTAATGAAAAACTGTTTTTT.

This clonotype was seen a few times. This chain connects TRBV7-9 to TRBJ2-2, with D unresolved. Germline V CDR1 and CDR2: SEHNR, FQNEAQ (reference sequence). The CDR3 has 16 amino acids. The ends were cut back, 5 bases at V and 4 bases at J, with 17 bases in the middle. CDR3 in amino acids: CASSISRLSGTGELFF. CDR3 bases: TGTGCCAGCAGCATCTCGCGCTTGTCGGGCACCGGGGAGCTGTTTTTT.

The sample holds many counts of this clonotype. The gene calls are TRBV10-3 and TRBJ1-4; the D is unclear. Germline V CDR1 and CDR2: ENHRY, SYGVKD. The CDR3 has 17 residues. V was pared by 0 bases and J by 8 bases, with 19 bases between. CDR3 in DNA: TGTGCCATCAGTGAGTCTTTGGCTCAAAGGGCGGAGGAAAAACTGTTTTTT. The encoded protein is CAISESLAQRAEEKLFF.

This clonotype was detected only a few times. This sequence joins TRBV3-1 and TRBJ2-6; D is uncertain. The CDR3 sequence is 16 residues long. The V gene's germline CDR1 is LGHDT and CDR2 YNNKEL (reference sequence). Trimming took off 1 base at V and 2 bases at J, with 9 bases between the two ends. The CDR3 loop reads CASSQASSTGANVLTF. For the CDR3, the DNA is TGTGCCAGCAGCCAAGCGAGTAGCACTGGGGCCAACGTCCTGACTTTC.

V is TRBV7-9 and J is TRBJ1-2; 7 nucleotides match TRBD1. Germline V CDR1 and CDR2: SEHNR, FQNEAQ (reference sequence). V was clipped by 5 bases and J by 8 bases; unmatched bases: 8. The CDR3 spans 13 residues. As DNA, the CDR3 is TGTGCCAGCAGCCCCGGGACAGATAGCGGCTACACCTTC. Residues: CASSPGTDSGYTF. The full variable domain, completed using reference TRBV7-9 and TRBJ1-2, is DTGVSQNPRHKITKRGQNVTFRCDPISEHNRLYWYRQTLGQGPEFLTYFQNEAQLEKSRLLSDRFSAERPKGSFSTLEIQRTEQGDSAMYLCASSPGTDSGYTFGSGTRLTVV.

The chain uses TRBV28 and TRBJ2-5; D uncertain. The tail of the sequence fits TRBJ2-1 better, so the J call may be wrong. The CDR3 runs to 13 residues. CDR1 and CDR2 (germline): MDHEN, SYDVKM. CDR3 DNA: TGTGCCAGCAGTAGCTTAAAAACGGGTGAGCAGTTCTTC. Its protein is CASSSLKTGEQFF.

The rearrangement uses TRBV20-1 and TRBJ2-5; 12 nucleotides align to TRBD2. The DNA end is more similar to TRBJ2-1, so the J call may be wrong. The length of the CDR3 is 13 residues. The V gene's germline CDR1 is DFQATT and CDR2 SNEGSKA (reference sequence). The CDR3 DNA is TGCAGTGCTACTAGCGGGAGGGCCGTTGAGCAGTTCTTC. Its protein product is CSATSGRAVEQFF.

The chain links TRBV7-9 to TRBJ1-1; 10 nucleotides match TRBD1. V was pared by 5 bases and J by 4 bases, with 7 bases of the junction left unmatched. The V gene's germline CDR1 is SEHNR and CDR2 FQNEAQ (reference sequence). CDR3 length: 15 residues. This chain's CDR3 is CASSLLTGGFTEAFF. In DNA form, the CDR3 reads TGTGCCAGCAGCCTCTTGACAGGGGGCTTCACTGAAGCTTTCTTT. The full variable domain, in which reference TRBV7-9 and TRBJ1-1 provide the parts outside the CDR3, is DTGVSQNPRHKITKRGQNVTFRCDPISEHNRLYWYRQTLGQGPEFLTYFQNEAQLEKSRLLSDRFSAERPKGSFSTLEIQRTEQGDSAMYLCASSLLTGGFTEAFFGQGTRLTVV.

This clonotype was observed a handful of times. The V and J genes are TRBV28 and TRBJ2-7; D gene ambiguous. Trimming pared 4 bases from V and 2 bases from J, leaving 6 bases between. Germline loops: CDR1 MDHEN, CDR2 SYDVKM. CDR3 length: 12 residues. The CDR3 DNA reads TGTGCCAGCAGTTCAGATACCTACGAGCAGTACTTC. Protein sequence: CASSSDTYEQYF.

The genes are TRBV6-1 and TRBJ2-6, with 7 bases that match TRBD1. The germline V gene encodes CDR1 MNHNS and CDR2 SASEGT. The CDR3 is made up of 15 amino acids. The V segment lost 5 bases and the J segment 2 bases; nucleotides outside the gene matches: 3. CDR3 coding DNA: TGTGCCAGCAGTCAGGGGGAGACTGGGGCCAACGTCCTGACTTTC. Translation: CASSQGETGANVLTF.

This clonotype occurred a few times. V and J are TRBV3-1 and TRBJ2-5; 11 bases match TRBD2. The V gene's germline CDR1 is LGHDT and CDR2 YNNKEL (reference sequence). There are 14 residues in the CDR3. The V gene end was trimmed by 4 bases and the J gene end by 11 bases; junction bases not matched to a gene: 9. CDR3 coding DNA: TGTGCCAGCAGCCCGACTAGCGGGACTGGTGGGCAGTACTTC. Amino acid sequence: CASSPTSGTGGQYF.

The genes are TRBV20-1 and TRBJ2-5, with D maybe TRBD2 (5 bases). V gave up 7 bases and J gave up 2 bases, with 14 bases separating them. CDR1 is DFQATT, CDR2 SNEGSKA, per germline (reference sequence). The CDR3 loop spans 13 amino acids. CDR3 DNA sequence: TGCAGTGTCAGAGCGGAGGTTCAAGAGACCCAGTACTTC. Translating gives CSVRAEVQETQYF.

This clonotype was seen at least ten times. The genes are TRBV20-1 and TRBJ2-1; 10 positions agree with TRBD2. Looked up from germline, CDR1 is DFQATT and CDR2 is SNEGSKA (reference sequence). The V and J ends lost 4 bases and 9 bases, in that order; junction bases with no gene match: 9. This CDR3 contains 14 residues. The CDR3, as DNA: TGCAGTGCTACCCCTACTAGCGGGACAGCTGAGCAGTTCTTC. Amino acids: CSATPTSGTAEQFF.

The chain links TRBV5-1 to TRBJ1-1; D not certain. V lost 0 bases and J lost 3, with 12 bases in between. There are 15 residues in the CDR3. In germline, CDR1 is SGHRS, CDR2 YFSETQ. The CDR3 spells CASSLAYRLDTEAFF. The DNA for the CDR3 is TGCGCCAGCAGCTTGGCCTACCGCCTGGACACTGAAGCTTTCTTT.

This sequence joins TRBV2 and TRBJ1-4, with no clear D. Deletions cut 4 bases from V and 6 bases from J, with 12 bases between. The CDR3 sequence is 14 residues long. CDR1 SNHLY and CDR2 FYNNEI come from the germline V gene. CDR3 nucleotides: TGTGCCAGCAGTGGCGGCAAGAGGGATGAAAAACTGTTTTTT. This encodes CASSGGKRDEKLFF.

This clonotype was recorded at least ten times. The V and J genes are TRBV20-1 and TRBJ2-7; 7 bases line up with TRBD1. CDR3 length: 11 amino acids. CDR1 is DFQATT and CDR2 is SNEGSKA in the germline V gene (reference sequence). Losses at the gene ends were 1 base for V and 8 bases for J; bases not matched to a gene: 2. The DNA for the CDR3 is TGCAGTGCTAGAGGACAGGGAAAGCAGTACTTC. Its protein is CSARGQGKQYF.

This clonotype occurred a few times. This chain uses TRBV12-3 or TRBV12-4 with TRBJ1-4; the D is unclear. CDR3 length equals 12 residues. Trimming removed 5 bases from V and 3 bases from J, with 4 bases in between. CDR3 region: CASSQSNEKLFF. The CDR3 DNA reads TGTGCCAGCAGTCAGTCTAATGAAAAACTGTTTTTT.

This chain joins TRBV3-1 and TRBJ2-7; 8 nucleotides agree with TRBD2. The DNA matches TRBJ2-5 better at its end, which makes the J call doubtful. This CDR3 has 15 residues. Germline lookup yields CDR1 LGHDT and CDR2 YNNKEL (reference sequence). CDR3: CASSFRTSSQETQYF. Here the CDR3 DNA reads TGTGCCAGCAGCTTCCGGACTAGCAGCCAAGAGACCCAGTACTTC.

The chain is built from TRBV20-1 and TRBJ2-3; TRBD2 agrees at 14 bases. CDR1 and CDR2 (germline): DFQATT, SNEGSKA (reference sequence). Trimming at V came to 5 bases and at J to 8 bases, leaving 3 bases not matched to a gene. The CDR3 has 13 residues. The CDR3 DNA follows: TGCAGTGCTCGGACTAGCGGGAGGTTTACGCAGTATTTT. Its protein is CSARTSGRFTQYF.